This record concerns one T cell receptor (beta chain) sequence. Its matching antigen is unknown. The length of the CDR3 is 14 residues. The junction had 5 bases not matched to a gene; V was cut back by 7 bases and J by 3 bases. Germline V gene lookup returns CDR1 MNHEY and CDR2 SVGAGI. Assay: immunoSEQ multiplex PCR; the TCRdb copy retains only in-frame clones and omits some. The data hold 40,000 to 45,000 clones, with around 90% observed a single time. The data belong to a study of OX40 agonist ivuxolimab in advanced cancers. About the research overall: Subjects had a mean age of around 63 years, with a range of roughly 20 to 79; around 80% were male. General study results and limits: The average count of expanded clones was higher among CD8+ T cells than among CD4+. Partial responders at 0.1-3.0 mg/kg had among the lowest clonal expansion. CD4+ and CD8+ blood T cells expanded clonally by week 6 at 0.1 to 3.0 mg/kg.

V is TRBV6-5 and J is TRBJ2-2; 7 bases line up with TRBD2. Sequencing was performed on CD4+ or CD8+ T cells sorted from blood, taken in a trial of the OX40 agonist ivuxolimab. This receptor was taken from an adult with an advanced solid tumor such as melanoma, head and neck, liver or kidney cancer. In nucleotides, the CDR3 is TGTGCCAGCAAAGCGGGATCAGACACCGGGGAGCTGTTTTTT. Translated, it gives CASKAGSDTGELFF.